This T cell receptor beta chain was captured in a study of blood T cell repertoires in COVID-19. Study-level background: The study drew acute and convalescent COVID-19 samples from the United States, Italy and Spain. T cells, B-cell-depleted T cells, or PBMCs provided the cDNA or gDNA that served as material.

This CDR3 region has 14 residues. Trimming took off 4 bases at V and 3 bases at J, with 13 bases between the two ends. Germline V gene lookup returns CDR1 SGHAT and CDR2 FQNNGV. In the authors' workflow: Quantification of nucleated cells was approximated via reference gene primer amplification. TCRdb's copy holds only in-frame clones and misses some; the assay was immunoSEQ multiplex PCR. Clone size and V and J calls were adopted from that table, with D and trimming inferred from the DNA. The sample records about 220,000 clones, around 80% being singletons. V usage is TRBV11-2 and J usage is TRBJ2-7; weak D call: TRBD2 (6 bases). This TCR came from a man aged 50-59 years with active or convalescent COVID-19. The sequenced sample consisted of peripheral blood. The DNA for the CDR3 is TGTGCCAGCAGCTCCCAGGTGGAGGGCTACGAGCAGTACTTC. Encoded protein: CASSSQVEGYEQYF.